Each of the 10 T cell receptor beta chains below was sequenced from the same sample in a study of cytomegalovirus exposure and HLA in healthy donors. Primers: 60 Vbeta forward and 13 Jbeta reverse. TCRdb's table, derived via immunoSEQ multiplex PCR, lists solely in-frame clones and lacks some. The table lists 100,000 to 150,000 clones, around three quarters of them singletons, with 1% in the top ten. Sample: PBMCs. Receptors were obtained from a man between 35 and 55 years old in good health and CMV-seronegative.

Written as DNA, the CDR3 is TGTGCCAGCAGTCCCAGACAGGGGTGGAACACTGAAGCTTTCTTT. Encoded protein: CASSPRQGWNTEAFF. The V call is TRBV14, the J call TRBJ1-1, with 8 bases fitting TRBD1. The germline V gene encodes CDR1 SGHDN and CDR2 FVKESK. CDR3 length: 15 residues. Trimming took 6 bases from V and 1 from J; bases not matched to a gene: 7.

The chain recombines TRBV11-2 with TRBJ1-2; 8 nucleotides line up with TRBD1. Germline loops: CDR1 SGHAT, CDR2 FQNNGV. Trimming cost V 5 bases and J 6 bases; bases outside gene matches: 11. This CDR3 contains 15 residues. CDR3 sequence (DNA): TGTGCCAGCAGCCCAACGATCTGGACAGGGAATGGCTACACCTTC. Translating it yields CASSPTIWTGNGYTF.

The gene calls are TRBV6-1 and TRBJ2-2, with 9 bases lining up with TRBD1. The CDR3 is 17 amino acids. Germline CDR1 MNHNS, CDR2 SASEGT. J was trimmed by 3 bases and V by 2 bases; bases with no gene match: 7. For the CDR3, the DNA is TGTGCCAGCAGTGAAAGCCCCGGGACAGGGTACACCGGGGAGCTGTTTTTT. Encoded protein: CASSESPGTGYTGELFF.

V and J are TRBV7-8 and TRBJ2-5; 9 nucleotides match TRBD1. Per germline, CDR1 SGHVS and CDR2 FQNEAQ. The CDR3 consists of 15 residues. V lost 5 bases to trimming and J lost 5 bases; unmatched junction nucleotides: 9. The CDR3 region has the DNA TGTGCCAGCAGCGCACGGTGGGACAGGGTTGAGACCCAGTACTTC. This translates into CASSARWDRVETQYF.

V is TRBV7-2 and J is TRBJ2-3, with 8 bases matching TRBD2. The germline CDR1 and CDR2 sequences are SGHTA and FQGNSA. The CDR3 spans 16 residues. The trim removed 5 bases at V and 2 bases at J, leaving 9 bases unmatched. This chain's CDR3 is CASSTILAGNTDTQYF. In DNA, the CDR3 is TGTGCCAGCAGCACGATTCTAGCGGGTAACACAGATACGCAGTATTTT.

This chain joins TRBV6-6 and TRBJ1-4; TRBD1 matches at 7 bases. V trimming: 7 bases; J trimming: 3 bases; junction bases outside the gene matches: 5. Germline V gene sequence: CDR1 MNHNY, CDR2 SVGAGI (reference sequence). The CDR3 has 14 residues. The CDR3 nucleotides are TGTGCCAGCACCCAGGGGGAGTCTAATGAAAAACTGTTTTTT. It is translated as CASTQGESNEKLFF.

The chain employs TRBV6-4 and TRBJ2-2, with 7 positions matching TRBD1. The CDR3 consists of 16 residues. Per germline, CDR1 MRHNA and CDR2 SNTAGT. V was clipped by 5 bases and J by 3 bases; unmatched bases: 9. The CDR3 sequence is CASSRNRGEYTGELFF. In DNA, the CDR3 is TGTGCCAGCAGTCGAAACAGGGGCGAGTACACCGGGGAGCTGTTTTTT.

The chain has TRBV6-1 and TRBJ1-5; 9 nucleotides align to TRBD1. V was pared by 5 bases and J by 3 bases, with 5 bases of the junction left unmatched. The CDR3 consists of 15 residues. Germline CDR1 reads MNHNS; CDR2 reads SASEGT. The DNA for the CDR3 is TGTGCCAGCAGTAGACAGGGGGTCCTCAATCAGCCCCAGCATTTT. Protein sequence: CASSRQGVLNQPQHF.

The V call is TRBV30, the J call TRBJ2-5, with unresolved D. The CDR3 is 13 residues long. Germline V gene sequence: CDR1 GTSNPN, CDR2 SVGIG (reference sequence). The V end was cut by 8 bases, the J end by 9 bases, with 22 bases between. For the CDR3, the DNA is TGTGCCCAGACCCGGTCCGCCGGGTTGTCCCAGTACTTC. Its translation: CAQTRSAGLSQYF.

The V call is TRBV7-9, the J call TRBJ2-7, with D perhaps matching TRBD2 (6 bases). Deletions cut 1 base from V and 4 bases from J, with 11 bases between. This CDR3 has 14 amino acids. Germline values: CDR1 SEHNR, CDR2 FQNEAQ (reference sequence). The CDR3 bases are TGTGCCAGCAGCTTAGTTCGGGGGTCGTACGAGCAGTACTTC. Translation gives CASSLVRGSYEQYF.